This is a list of T cell receptor beta chains from one sample in a study of shared clonotypes between healthy human individuals. Assay used: immunoSEQ multiplex PCR; TCRdb lists only in-frame clones, some missing. The top ten hold around 24% of the sample, which has under 1 million clones, around 92% seen once. The source material was naive CD8+ T cells sorted from blood. The receptors derive from a man aged 25 to 40 in good health. CDR3s include the opening cysteine and the closing phenylalanine or tryptophan. The order of the fields is CDR3 length, J gene, clone size, D gene, V gene, CDR3 DNA, CDR3 protein. A D gene is named only where the DNA matches it firmly. Rows give clone size only sometimes, using once, few, many, or a class for an expanded clone.

13 | TRBJ1-1 | - | - | TRBV5-4 | TGTGCCAGCAGCCTGGGGGTGGGGACTGAAGCTTTCTTT | CASSLGVGTEAFF
12 | TRBJ1-4 | - | - | TRBV2 | TGTGCCAGCTTGGGAGTCCACGAAAAACTGTTTTTT | CASLGVHEKLFF
16 | TRBJ1-1 | - | - | TRBV27 | TGTGCCAGCAGTTTTTTCGGGGGGCAGGGGAACACTGAAGCTTTCTTT | CASSFFGGQGNTEAFF
14 | TRBJ2-5 | - | - | TRBV27 | TGTGCCAGCAGCCCTGGTGGAGGGTGGGAGACCCAGTACTTC | CASSPGGGWETQYF
14 | TRBJ2-5 | few | - | TRBV27 | TGTGCCAGCAGTTTATTGGGGGAGGAGGAGACCCAGTACTTC | CASSLLGEEETQYF
14 | TRBJ1-2 | - | - | TRBV19 | TGTGCCAGTAGTATCGACAGGCGAAACTATGGCTACACCTTC | CASSIDRRNYGYTF
13 | TRBJ2-2 | once | - | TRBV29-1 | TGCAGCGTTGAGCGGGAGAACACCGGGGAGCTGTTTTTT | CSVERENTGELFF
16 | TRBJ2-1 | - | TRBD2 | TRBV7-9 | TGTGCCAGCAGCAGAGCGGGAGGGCCTTCCTACAATGAGCAGTTCTTC | CASSRAGGPSYNEQFF
14 | TRBJ1-4 | - | - | TRBV5-8 | TGTGCCAGCAGCCCCCAAATATTCAATGAAAAACTGTTTTTT | CASSPQIFNEKLFF
14 | TRBJ2-3 | - | TRBD1 | TRBV29-1 | TGCAGCGTTGCCGGGACAGGGCGCACAGATACGCAGTATTTT | CSVAGTGRTDTQYF
12 | TRBJ2-7 | - | - | TRBV7-9 | TGTGCCAGCAGCCCCCTGGGGGACGAGCAGTACTTC | CASSPLGDEQYF
16 | TRBJ1-2 | - | - | TRBV4-1 | TGCGCCAGCAGCCAAGGTTCAGGGGCCCTTAACTATGGCTACACCTTC | CASSQGSGALNYGYTF
18 | TRBJ2-5 | - | TRBD2 | TRBV7-2 | TGTGCCAGCAGCTCCCCCCCGTGGACTAGCGGGACCCAAGAGACCCAGTACTTC | CASSSPPWTSGTQETQYF
14 | TRBJ2-5 | - | - | TRBV13 | TGTGCCAGCAGCTTAGGTGGCGGGCTGGTGACCCAGTACTTC | CASSLGGGLVTQYF
14 | TRBJ1-3 | - | - | TRBV29-1 | TGCAGCGTTGAAGATTTCGGCTCTGGAAACACCATATATTTT | CSVEDFGSGNTIYF
15 | TRBJ1-5 | - | - | TRBV27 | TGTGCCAGCGCCGACGGACGTTATAGCAATCAGCCCCAGCATTTT | CASADGRYSNQPQHF
16 | TRBJ2-3 | - | TRBD1 | TRBV2 | TGTGCCAGCAGGCTCGGGACAGGAGGGATCGTAGATACGCAGTATTTT | CASRLGTGGIVDTQYF
15 | TRBJ2-1 | - | TRBD1 | TRBV19 | TGTGCCAGTAGTATAAAGGGACAGGGAAACAATGAGCAGTTCTTC | CASSIKGQGNNEQFF
14 | TRBJ2-1 | - | - | TRBV29-1 | TGCAGCGTTAACCAGGCCGCTGGGTACAATGAGCAGTTCTTC | CSVNQAAGYNEQFF
15 | TRBJ2-2 | - | TRBD1 | TRBV6-5 | TGTGCCAGCAGTCCGGGGACAGGGGCTGCCGGGGAGCTGTTTTTT | CASSPGTGAAGELFF
12 | TRBJ2-1 | - | - | TRBV5-6 | TGTGCCAGCAGCTTGGAACACAATGAGCAGTTCTTC | CASSLEHNEQFF
14 | TRBJ1-1 | - | - | TRBV27 | TGTGCCAGCAGCCTCGTCGGGGGGAACACTGAAGCTTTCTTT | CASSLVGGNTEAFF
17 | TRBJ1-1 | - | - | TRBV19 | TGTGCCAGTAGTATTTCGACACTCCGTGGCATGAACACTGAAGCTTTCTTT | CASSISTLRGMNTEAFF
17 | TRBJ2-1 | - | TRBD1 | TRBV18 | TGTGCCAGCTCACCAGAGTACTTCGGACAGGGCTTCAATGAGCAGTTCTTC | CASSPEYFGQGFNEQFF
18 | TRBJ1-1 | - | - | TRBV4-1 | TGCGCCAGCAGCCACGTTTGGCGAGTCGGGACGATGAACACTGAAGCTTTCTTT | CASSHVWRVGTMNTEAFF
16 | TRBJ2-1 | - | - | TRBV5-1 | TGCGCCAGCAGCTTGGGACGAGGTATTCTGTACAATGAGCAGTTCTTC | CASSLGRGILYNEQFF
16 | TRBJ2-7 | - | TRBD2 | TRBV15 | TGTGCCACCAGCGGAGAGGGACTAGCGGGGGCCTACGAGCAGTACTTC | CATSGEGLAGAYEQYF
11 | TRBJ2-1 | once | - | TRBV28 | TGTGCCAGCAGTACGGACAATGAGCAGTTCTTC | CASSTDNEQFF
13 | TRBJ2-7 | - | - | TRBV2 | TGTGCCAGCAGTGAAATCGGGAGACACGAGCAGTACTTC | CASSEIGRHEQYF
14 | TRBJ1-4 | - | - | TRBV28 | TGTGCCAGCAGCGTACAGGGAAGGTATGAAAAACTGTTTTTT | CASSVQGRYEKLFF
13 | TRBJ1-2 | - | TRBD1 | TRBV7-9 | TGTGCCAGCAGCGCAACAGGGGGCTCTGGCTACACCTTC | CASSATGGSGYTF
16 | TRBJ2-5 | - | - | TRBV28 | TGTGCCAGCAGTTTCCCCGCCCGGCTAGATCAAGAGACCCAGTACTTC | CASSFPARLDQETQYF
16 | TRBJ2-7 | - | TRBD2 | TRBV13 | TGTGCCAGCAGCTTAGTAGGCGGGAGAAGGTCCTACGAGCAGTACTTC | CASSLVGGRRSYEQYF
17 | TRBJ2-3 | - | TRBD1 | TRBV4-1 | TGCGCCAGCAGCATTACACTATGGGGGACAGTCACAGATACGCAGTATTTT | CASSITLWGTVTDTQYF
15 | TRBJ2-7 | - | - | TRBV7-2 | TGTGCCAGCAGCGCAACCCGGGCCAGTCACAACGAGCAGTACTTC | CASSATRASHNEQYF
15 | TRBJ2-5 | - | - | TRBV4-3 | TGCGCCAGCAGCAGTCACAGGGGAGGCCAAGAGACCCAGTACTTC | CASSSHRGGQETQYF
13 | TRBJ2-5 | - | - | TRBV29-1 | TGCAGCGTTGAGGCCCCATACCAAGAGACCCAGTACTTC | CSVEAPYQETQYF
14 | TRBJ1-2 | once | - | TRBV7-2 | TGTGCCAGCAGCTTAGTGAACCCTTTTTATGGCTACACCTTC | CASSLVNPFYGYTF
15 | TRBJ2-7 | - | - | TRBV19 | TGTGCCAGTAGTATAGGCCGGGAGAACTCCTACGAGCAGTACTTC | CASSIGRENSYEQYF
13 | TRBJ2-7 | - | - | TRBV7-9 | TGTGCCAGCAGCCCCCCTGGGGTATACGAGCAGTACTTC | CASSPPGVYEQYF
13 | TRBJ2-1 | - | - | TRBV7-9 | TGTGCCAGCAGCTCGGAGGTCAAGGATGAGCAGTTCTTC | CASSSEVKDEQFF
15 | TRBJ2-2 | - | TRBD2 | TRBV29-1 | TGCAGCGCCCAACGGGTGGGACTAGAAACCGGGGAGCTGTTTTTT | CSAQRVGLETGELFF
16 | TRBJ2-7 | - | TRBD2 | TRBV27 | TGTGCCAGCAGTTCCCGGACTAGCGGGAGGGCCTACGAGCAGTACTTC | CASSSRTSGRAYEQYF